This TCR beta chain comes out of a study of blood T cell repertoires in COVID-19. TCRdb's table, derived via immunoSEQ multiplex PCR, lists solely in-frame clones and lacks some. The sample contains 150,000 to 200,000 clones, 81% of which appear only once. The germline CDR1 and CDR2 sequences are LNHNV and YYDKDF (reference sequence). This CDR3 has 14 residues. V lost 5 bases to trimming and J lost 10 bases; unmatched junction nucleotides: 11. Specimen: PBMCs or T cells enriched from blood (not recorded which). The clonotype was recovered from a middle-aged woman with acute COVID-19. The rearrangement joins TRBV15 to TRBJ2-7; 10 bases agree with TRBD2. CDR3 in DNA: TGTGCCACCAGCGTTGATCTAGCGGGAGAAACTCAGTACTTC. As protein: CATSVDLAGETQYF.